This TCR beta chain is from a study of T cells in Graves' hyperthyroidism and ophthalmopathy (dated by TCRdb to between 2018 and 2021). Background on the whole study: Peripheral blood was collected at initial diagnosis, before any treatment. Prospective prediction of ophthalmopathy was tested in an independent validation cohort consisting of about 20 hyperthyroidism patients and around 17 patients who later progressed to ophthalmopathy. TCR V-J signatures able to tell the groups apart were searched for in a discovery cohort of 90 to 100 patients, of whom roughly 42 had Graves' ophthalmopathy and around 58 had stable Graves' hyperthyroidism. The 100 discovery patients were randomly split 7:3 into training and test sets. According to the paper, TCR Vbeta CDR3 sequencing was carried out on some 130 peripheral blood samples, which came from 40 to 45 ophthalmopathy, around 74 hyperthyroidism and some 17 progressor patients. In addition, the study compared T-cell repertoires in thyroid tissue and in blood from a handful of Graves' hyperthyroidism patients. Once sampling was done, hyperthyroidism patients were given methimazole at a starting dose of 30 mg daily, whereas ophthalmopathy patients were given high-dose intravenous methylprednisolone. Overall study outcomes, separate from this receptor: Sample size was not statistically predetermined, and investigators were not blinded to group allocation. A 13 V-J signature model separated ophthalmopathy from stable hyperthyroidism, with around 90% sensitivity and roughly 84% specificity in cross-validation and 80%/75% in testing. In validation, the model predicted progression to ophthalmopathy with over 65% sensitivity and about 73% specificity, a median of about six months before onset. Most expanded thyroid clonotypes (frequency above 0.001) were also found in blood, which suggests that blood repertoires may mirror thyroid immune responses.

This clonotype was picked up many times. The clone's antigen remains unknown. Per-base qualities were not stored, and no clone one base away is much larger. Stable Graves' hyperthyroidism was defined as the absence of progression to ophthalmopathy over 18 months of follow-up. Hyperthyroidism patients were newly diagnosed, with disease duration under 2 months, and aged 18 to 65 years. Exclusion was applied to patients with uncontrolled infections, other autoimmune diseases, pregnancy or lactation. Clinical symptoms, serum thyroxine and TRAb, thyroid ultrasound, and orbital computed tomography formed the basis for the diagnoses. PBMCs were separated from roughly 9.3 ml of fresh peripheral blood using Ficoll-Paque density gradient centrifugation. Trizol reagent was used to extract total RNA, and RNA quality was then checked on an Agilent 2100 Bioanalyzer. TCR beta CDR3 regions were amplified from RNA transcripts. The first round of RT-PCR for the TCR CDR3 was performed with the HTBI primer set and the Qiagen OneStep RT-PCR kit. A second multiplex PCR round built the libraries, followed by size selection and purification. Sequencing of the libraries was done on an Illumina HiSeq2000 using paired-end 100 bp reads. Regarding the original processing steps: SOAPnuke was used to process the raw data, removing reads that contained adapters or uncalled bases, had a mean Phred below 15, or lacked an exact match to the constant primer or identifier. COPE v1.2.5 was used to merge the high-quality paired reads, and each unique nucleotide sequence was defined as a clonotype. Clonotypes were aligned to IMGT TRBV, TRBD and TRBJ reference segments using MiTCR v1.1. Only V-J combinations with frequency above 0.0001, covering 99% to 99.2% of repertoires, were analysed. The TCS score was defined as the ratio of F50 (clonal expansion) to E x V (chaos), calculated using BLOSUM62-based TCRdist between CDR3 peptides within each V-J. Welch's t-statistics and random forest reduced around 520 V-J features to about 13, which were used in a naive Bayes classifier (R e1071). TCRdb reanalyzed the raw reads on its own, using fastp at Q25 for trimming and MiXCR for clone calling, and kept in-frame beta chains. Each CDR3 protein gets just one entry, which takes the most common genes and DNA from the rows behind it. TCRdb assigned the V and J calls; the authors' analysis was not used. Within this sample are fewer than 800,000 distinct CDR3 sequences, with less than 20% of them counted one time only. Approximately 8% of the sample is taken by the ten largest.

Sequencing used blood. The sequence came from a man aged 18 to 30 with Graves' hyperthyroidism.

The DNA is as follows: TGTGCCAGCAGCTTGCAACTAGAGGATACGCAGTATTTT. It translates to CASSLQLEDTQYF. This chain joins TRBV7-2 to TRBJ2-3; TRBD2 might be the D gene, on 5 matching bases. Trimming removed 3 bases from V and 6 bases from J, leaving 10 bases between the germline ends. The CDR3 starts with the cysteine, ends with the phenylalanine, and has 13 residues. Only the CDR3 portion is preserved as DNA: 39 bases, with reading frame beginning at the first base. CDR1 is given as SGHTA and CDR2 as FQGNSA, both from the germline V gene. The CDR3 plus the reference TRBV7-2 and TRBJ2-3 genes for the other parts give the full variable domain: GAGVSQSPSNKVTEKGKDVELRCDPISGHTALYWYRQSLGQGLEFLIYFQGNSAPDKSGLPSDRFSAERTGGSVSTLTIQRTQQEDSAVYLCASSLQLEDTQYFGPGTRLTVL.